The text below deals with one T cell receptor (beta chain). These data come from a study of blood T cell repertoires in COVID-19. Study at large: COVID-19 samples collected from the United States, Italy and Spain covered acute and convalescent phases. Nucleic acid was either cDNA or gDNA, and it came from T cells, B-cell-depleted T cells, or PBMCs.

Under the authors' procedure: Estimates of nucleated cell counts were drawn from the amplification of reference gene primers. Using immunoSEQ multiplex PCR, the repertoire was profiled, and TCRdb retains in-frame clones only, with some absent. D and trimming were read from the DNA, whereas the V and J calls and clone size are those reported in that table. The data hold 75,000 to 100,000 clones, with almost 85% observed a single time. This CDR3 has 20 residues. Trimming cost V 0 bases and J 6 bases, with 26 bases left between them. Germline CDR1 and CDR2: SGHNT and YENEEA. This sequence originates from a human donor in a cohort sampled during active COVID-19. This chain uses TRBV11-3 with TRBJ2-2; tentatively, D is TRBD1 (5 bases). Material: peripheral blood. CDR3 DNA: TGTGCCAGCAGCTTAGAAGGTCTCGCAGGGAAGGCCAGACGAGCCGGGGAGCTGTTTTTT. The encoded protein is CASSLEGLAGKARRAGELFF.